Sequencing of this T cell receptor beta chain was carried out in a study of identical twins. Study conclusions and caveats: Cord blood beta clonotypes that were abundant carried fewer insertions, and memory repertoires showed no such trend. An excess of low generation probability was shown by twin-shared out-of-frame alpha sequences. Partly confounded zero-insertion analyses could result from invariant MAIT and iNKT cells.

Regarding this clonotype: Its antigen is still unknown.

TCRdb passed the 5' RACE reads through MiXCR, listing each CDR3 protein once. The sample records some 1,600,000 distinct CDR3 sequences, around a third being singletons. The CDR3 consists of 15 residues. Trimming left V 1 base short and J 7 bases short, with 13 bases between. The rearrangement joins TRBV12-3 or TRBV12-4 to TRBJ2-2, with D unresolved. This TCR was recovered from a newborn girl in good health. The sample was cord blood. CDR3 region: CASSLGDPQIGELFF. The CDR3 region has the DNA TGTGCCAGCAGTTTAGGCGACCCCCAAATCGGGGAGCTGTTTTTT.